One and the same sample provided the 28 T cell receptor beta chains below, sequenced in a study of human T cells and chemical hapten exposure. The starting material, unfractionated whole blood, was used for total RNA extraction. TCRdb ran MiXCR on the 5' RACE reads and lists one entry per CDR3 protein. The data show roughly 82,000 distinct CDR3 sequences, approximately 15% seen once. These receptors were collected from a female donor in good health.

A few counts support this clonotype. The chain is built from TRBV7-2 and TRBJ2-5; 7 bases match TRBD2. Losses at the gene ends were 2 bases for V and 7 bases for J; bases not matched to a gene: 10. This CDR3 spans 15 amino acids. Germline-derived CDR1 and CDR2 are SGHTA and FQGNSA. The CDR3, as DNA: TGTGCCAGCAGCTTAATCGCGGGAGAGGCGGTGACCCAGTACTTC. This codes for CASSLIAGEAVTQYF. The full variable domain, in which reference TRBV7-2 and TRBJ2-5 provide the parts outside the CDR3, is GAGVSQSPSNKVTEKGKDVELRCDPISGHTALYWYRQSLGQGLEFLIYFQGNSAPDKSGLPSDRFSAERTGGSVSTLTIQRTQQEDSAVYLCASSLIAGEAVTQYFGPGTRLLVL.

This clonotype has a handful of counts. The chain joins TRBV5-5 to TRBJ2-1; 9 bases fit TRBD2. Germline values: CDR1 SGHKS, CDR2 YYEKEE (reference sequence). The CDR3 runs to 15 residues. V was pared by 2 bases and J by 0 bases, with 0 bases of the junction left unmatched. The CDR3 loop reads CASSFSGSSYNEQFF. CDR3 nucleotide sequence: TGTGCCAGCAGCTTTAGCGGGAGCTCCTACAATGAGCAGTTCTTC.

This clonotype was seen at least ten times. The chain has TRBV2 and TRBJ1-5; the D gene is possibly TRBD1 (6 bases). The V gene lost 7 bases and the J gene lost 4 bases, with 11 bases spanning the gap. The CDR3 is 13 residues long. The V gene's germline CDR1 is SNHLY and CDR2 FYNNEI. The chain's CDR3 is CASKRDTNQPQHF. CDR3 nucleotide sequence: TGTGCCAGCAAGCGGGACACAAATCAGCCCCAGCATTTT. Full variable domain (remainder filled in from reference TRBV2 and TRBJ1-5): EPEVTQTPSHQVTQMGQEVILRCVPISNHLYFYWYRQILGQKVEFLVSFYNNEISEKSEIFDDQFSVERPDGSNFTLKIRSTKLEDSAMYFCASKRDTNQPQHFGDGTRLSIL.

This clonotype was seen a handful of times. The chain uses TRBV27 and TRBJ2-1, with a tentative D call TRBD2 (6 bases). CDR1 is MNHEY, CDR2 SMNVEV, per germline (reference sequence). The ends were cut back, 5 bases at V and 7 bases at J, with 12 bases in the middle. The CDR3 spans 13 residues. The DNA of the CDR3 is TGTGCCAGCAGTCAAGGGACTCCAAATGAGCAGTTCTTC. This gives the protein CASSQGTPNEQFF.

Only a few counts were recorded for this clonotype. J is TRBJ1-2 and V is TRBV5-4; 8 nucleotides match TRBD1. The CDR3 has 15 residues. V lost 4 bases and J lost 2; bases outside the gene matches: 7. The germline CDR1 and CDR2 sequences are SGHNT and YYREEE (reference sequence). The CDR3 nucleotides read TGTGCCAGCAGCCAGCCGGGACAGGAAAACTATGGCTACACCTTC. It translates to CASSQPGQENYGYTF.

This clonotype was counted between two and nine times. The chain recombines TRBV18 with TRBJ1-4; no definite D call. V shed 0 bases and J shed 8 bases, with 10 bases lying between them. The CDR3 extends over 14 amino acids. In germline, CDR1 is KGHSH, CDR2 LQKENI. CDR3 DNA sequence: TGTGCCAGCTCACCACCCCAGGTTCGGGAAAAACTGTTTTTT. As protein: CASSPPQVREKLFF.

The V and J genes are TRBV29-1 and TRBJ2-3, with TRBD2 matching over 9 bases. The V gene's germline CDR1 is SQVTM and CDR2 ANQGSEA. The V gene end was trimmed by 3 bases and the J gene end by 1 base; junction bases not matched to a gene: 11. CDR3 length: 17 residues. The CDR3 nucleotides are TGCAGCGTTGACGGCGCGGGAGGGCAAATCCGCACAGATACGCAGTATTTT. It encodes CSVDGAGGQIRTDTQYF.

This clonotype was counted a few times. The CDR3 here is CSARRPGNVYNEQFF. The CDR3 DNA reads TGCAGTGCTAGGCGGCCCGGGAACGTATACAATGAGCAGTTCTTC. The chain uses TRBV20-1 and TRBJ2-1, with D possibly TRBD2 on 5 matching bases. V lost 3 bases and J lost 4, with 16 bases in between. This CDR3 comprises 15 residues. In germline, CDR1 is DFQATT, CDR2 SNEGSKA (reference sequence).

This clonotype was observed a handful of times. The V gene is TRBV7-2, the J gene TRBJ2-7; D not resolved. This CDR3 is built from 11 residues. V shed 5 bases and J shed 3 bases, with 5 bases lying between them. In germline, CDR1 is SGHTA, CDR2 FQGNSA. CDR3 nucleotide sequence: TGTGCCAGCAGCGATTACTACGAGCAGTACTTC. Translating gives CASSDYYEQYF.

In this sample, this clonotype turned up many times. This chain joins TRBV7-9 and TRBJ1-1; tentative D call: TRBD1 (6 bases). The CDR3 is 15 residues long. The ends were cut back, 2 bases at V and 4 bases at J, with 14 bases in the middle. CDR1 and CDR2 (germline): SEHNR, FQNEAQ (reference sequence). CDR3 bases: TGTGCCAGCAGCTTACGAGGCCAGGGGAGCACTGAAGCTTTCTTT. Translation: CASSLRGQGSTEAFF.

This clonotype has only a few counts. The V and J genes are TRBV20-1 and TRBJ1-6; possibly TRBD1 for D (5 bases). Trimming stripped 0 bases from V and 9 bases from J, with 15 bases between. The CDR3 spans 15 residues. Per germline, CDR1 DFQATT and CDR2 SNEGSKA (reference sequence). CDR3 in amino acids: CSARDSRGNSSPLHF. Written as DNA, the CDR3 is TGCAGTGCTAGAGACAGTAGGGGTAACAGTTCACCCCTCCACTTT.

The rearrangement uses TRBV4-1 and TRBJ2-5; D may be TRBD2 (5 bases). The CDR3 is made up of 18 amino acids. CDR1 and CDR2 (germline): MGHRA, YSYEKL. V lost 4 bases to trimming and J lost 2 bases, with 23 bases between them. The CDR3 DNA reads TGCGCCAGCAGCCGACTTCTCCCAGCGGCCTCCAAGCAAGAGACCCAGTACTTC. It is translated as CASSRLLPAASKQETQYF.

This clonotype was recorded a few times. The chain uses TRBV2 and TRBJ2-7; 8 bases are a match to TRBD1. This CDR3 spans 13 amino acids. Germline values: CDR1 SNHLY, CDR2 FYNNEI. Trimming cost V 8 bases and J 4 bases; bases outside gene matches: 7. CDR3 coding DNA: TGTGCCAGCCGACAGGGGCTAGGGTACGAGCAGTACTTC. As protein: CASRQGLGYEQYF.

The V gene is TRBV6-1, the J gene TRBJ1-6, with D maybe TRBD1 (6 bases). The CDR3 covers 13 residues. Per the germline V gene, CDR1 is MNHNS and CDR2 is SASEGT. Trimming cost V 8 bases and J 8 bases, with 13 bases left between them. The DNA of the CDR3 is TGTGCCAGCGCGAAGGCAGGGGATTCACCCCTCCACTTT. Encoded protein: CASAKAGDSPLHF.

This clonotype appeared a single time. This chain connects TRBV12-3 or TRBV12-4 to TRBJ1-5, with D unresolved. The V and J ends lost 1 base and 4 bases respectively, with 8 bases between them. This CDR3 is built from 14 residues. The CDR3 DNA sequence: TGTGCCAGCAGTTTAGGGGCCAGGAATCAGCCCCAGCATTTT. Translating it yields CASSLGARNQPQHF.

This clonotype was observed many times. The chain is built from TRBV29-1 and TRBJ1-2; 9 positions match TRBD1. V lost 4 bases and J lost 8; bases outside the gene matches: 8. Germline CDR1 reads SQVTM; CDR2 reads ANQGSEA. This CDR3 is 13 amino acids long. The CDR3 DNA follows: TGCAGCGTTGCCCGGGACAGGGTGTGGGGCTACACCTTC. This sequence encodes CSVARDRVWGYTF. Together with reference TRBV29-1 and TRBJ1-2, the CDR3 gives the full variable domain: SAVISQKPSRDICQRGTSLTIQCQVDSQVTMMFWYRQQPGQSLTLIATANQGSEATYESGFVIDKFPISRPNLTFSTLTVSNMSPEDSSIYLCSVARDRVWGYTFGSGTRLTVV.

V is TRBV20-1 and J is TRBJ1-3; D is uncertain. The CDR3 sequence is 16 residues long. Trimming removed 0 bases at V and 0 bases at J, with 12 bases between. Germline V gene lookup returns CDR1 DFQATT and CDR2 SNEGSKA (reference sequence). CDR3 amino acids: CSARESQALSGNTIYF. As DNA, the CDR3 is TGCAGTGCTAGAGAGTCACAAGCGCTCTCTGGAAACACCATATATTTT.

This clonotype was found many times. This CDR3 reads CASSLSVQGLSNQPQHF. CDR3 nucleotides: TGTGCCAGCAGTTTATCGGTCCAGGGGCTTAGCAATCAGCCCCAGCATTTT. The rearrangement joins TRBV27 to TRBJ1-5, with D tentatively TRBD1 (6 bases). V lost 0 bases to trimming and J lost 0 bases, with 12 bases between them. This CDR3 comprises 17 residues. Germline CDR1 reads MNHEY; CDR2 reads SMNVEV (reference sequence).

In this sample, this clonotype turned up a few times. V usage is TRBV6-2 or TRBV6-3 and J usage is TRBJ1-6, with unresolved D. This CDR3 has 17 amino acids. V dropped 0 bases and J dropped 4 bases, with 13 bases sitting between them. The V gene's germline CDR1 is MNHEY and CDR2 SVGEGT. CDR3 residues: CASSYSGSQPYNSPLHF. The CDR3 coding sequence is TGTGCCAGCAGTTACTCGGGATCCCAGCCTTATAATTCACCCCTCCACTTT.

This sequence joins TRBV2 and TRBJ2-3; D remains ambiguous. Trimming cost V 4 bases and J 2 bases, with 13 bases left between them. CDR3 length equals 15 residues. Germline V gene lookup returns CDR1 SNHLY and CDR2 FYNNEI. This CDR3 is CASSVGIANTDTQYF. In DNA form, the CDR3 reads TGTGCCAGCAGTGTGGGCATAGCAAACACAGATACGCAGTATTTT.

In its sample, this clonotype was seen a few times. The CDR3 sequence is CSVEGLVQSYNEQFF. The CDR3 coding sequence is TGCAGCGTTGAAGGTCTTGTCCAGAGTTACAATGAGCAGTTCTTC. The chain carries TRBV29-1 and TRBJ2-1; D is unclear. In germline, CDR1 is SQVTM, CDR2 ANQGSEA. The CDR3 is 15 amino acids. Trimming removed 1 base from V and 4 bases from J, with 14 bases in between.

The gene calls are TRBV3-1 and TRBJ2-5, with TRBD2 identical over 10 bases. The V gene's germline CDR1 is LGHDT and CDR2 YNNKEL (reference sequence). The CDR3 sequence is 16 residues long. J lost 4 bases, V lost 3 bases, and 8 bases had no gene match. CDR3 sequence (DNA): TGTGCCAGCAGCCACGCACTAGCGGGATTCGGAGAGACCCAGTACTTC. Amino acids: CASSHALAGFGETQYF.

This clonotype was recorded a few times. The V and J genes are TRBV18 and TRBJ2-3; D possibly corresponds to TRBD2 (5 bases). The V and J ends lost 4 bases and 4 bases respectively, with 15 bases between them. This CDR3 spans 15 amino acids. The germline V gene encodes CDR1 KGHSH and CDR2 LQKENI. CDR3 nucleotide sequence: TGTGCCAGCTCACTATCCGGGATTGAGTCAGATACGCAGTATTTT. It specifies CASSLSGIESDTQYF.

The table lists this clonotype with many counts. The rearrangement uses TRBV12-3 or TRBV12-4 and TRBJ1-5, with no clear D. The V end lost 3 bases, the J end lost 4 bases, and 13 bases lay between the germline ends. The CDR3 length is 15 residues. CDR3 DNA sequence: TGTGCCAGCAGTTTTGGGAGCAGGCTGAATCAGCCCCAGCATTTT. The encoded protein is CASSFGSRLNQPQHF.

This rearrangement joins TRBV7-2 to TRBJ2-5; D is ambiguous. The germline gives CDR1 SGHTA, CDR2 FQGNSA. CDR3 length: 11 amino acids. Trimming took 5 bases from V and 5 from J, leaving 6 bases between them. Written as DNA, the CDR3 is TGTGCCAGCAGCCCCACGGAGACCCAGTACTTC. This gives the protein CASSPTETQYF.

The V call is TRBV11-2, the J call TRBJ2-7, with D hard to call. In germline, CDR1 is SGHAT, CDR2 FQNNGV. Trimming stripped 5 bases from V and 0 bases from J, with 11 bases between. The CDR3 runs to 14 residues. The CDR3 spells CASSPDRSSYEQYF. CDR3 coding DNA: TGTGCCAGCAGCCCGGACCGGAGCTCCTACGAGCAGTACTTC.

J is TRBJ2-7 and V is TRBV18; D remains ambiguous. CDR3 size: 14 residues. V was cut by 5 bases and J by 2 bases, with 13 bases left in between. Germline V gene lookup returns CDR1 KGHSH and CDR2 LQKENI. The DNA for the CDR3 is TGTGCCAGCTCAGGTACAGCCGAAGCCTACGAGCAGTACTTC. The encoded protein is CASSGTAEAYEQYF.

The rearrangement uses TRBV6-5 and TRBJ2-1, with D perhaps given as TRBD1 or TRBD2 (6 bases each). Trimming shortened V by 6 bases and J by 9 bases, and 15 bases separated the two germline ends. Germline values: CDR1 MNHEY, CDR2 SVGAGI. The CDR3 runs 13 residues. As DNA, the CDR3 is TGTGCCAGCAGCTTCACTAGCAGGGGTGAGCAGTTCTTC. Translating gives CASSFTSRGEQFF.